Listed below are T cell receptor beta chains from one sample, sequenced in a study of molecular identifiers for immune sequencing clone quantification. TCRdb reprocessed the PCR reads via MiXCR and lists one record per CDR3 protein. The table records some 93,000 distinct CDR3 sequences, roughly 21% of them present only once. Sequenced: naive CD8+ T cells from blood, with Jurkat cell RNA spiked in. The source is a human donor in good health. Some libraries in this study had Jurkat cell RNA spiked in. CDR3s include the opening cysteine and the closing phenylalanine or tryptophan. The D gene is left open where the match is weak. The size field is filled for only some rows; it gives once, few, many or a size class.

D gene: .; clone size: many; J gene: TRBJ1-5; V gene: TRBV27; CDR3 DNA: TGTGCCAGCAGTTTATACGGGGCGCTTGGGAGCAATCAGCCCCAGCATTTT; CDR3 protein: CASSLYGALGSNQPQHF
D gene: TRBD2; clone size: many; J gene: TRBJ2-3; V gene: TRBV7-2; CDR3 DNA: TGTGCCAGCAGCTTGATAGCGGGGGGGCCGGAGGCAGATACGCAGTATTTT; CDR3 protein: CASSLIAGGPEADTQYF
D gene: .; clone size: few; J gene: TRBJ1-1; V gene: TRBV6-5; CDR3 DNA: TGTGCCAGCAGACTAGCCTCCGCTGGGGTGAACACTGAAGCTTTCTTT; CDR3 protein: CASRLASAGVNTEAFF
D gene: TRBD1; clone size: .; J gene: TRBJ1-2; V gene: TRBV12-3/TRBV12-4; CDR3 DNA: TGTGCCAGCAGTACCGTCCCGGGGACAGGGACCGGCTACACCTTC; CDR3 protein: CASSTVPGTGTGYTF
D gene: TRBD2; clone size: few; J gene: TRBJ2-7; V gene: TRBV5-4; CDR3 DNA: TGTGCCAGCAGCTTAGGGCGGGGGAGCTCCTACGAGCAGTACTTC; CDR3 protein: CASSLGRGSSYEQYF
D gene: .; clone size: few; J gene: TRBJ1-3; V gene: TRBV29-1; CDR3 DNA: TGCAGCGTTGAAGAGAGGGCAGACTCTGGAAACACCATATATTTT; CDR3 protein: CSVEERADSGNTIYF
D gene: TRBD2; clone size: many; J gene: TRBJ2-2; V gene: TRBV6-2/TRBV6-3; CDR3 DNA: TGTGCCAGCAGTTACTCGCCTAGCGGGGACACCGGGGAGCTGTTTTTT; CDR3 protein: CASSYSPSGDTGELFF
D gene: TRBD1; clone size: many; J gene: TRBJ2-5; V gene: TRBV30; CDR3 DNA: TGTGCCTGGAGTGTCCTATCCCCTACGGGACAGGTTGATGAGACCCAGTACTTC; CDR3 protein: CAWSVLSPTGQVDETQYF
D gene: .; clone size: few; J gene: TRBJ2-7; V gene: TRBV20-1; CDR3 DNA: TGCAGTGCTAGGGCCAGGAGTTCCTACGAGCAGTACTTC; CDR3 protein: CSARARSSYEQYF
D gene: .; clone size: few; J gene: TRBJ2-1; V gene: TRBV7-2; CDR3 DNA: TGTGCCAGCAGCTTAGCAAAGGGCTTGGGGGGCCTCGAGCAGTTCTTC; CDR3 protein: CASSLAKGLGGLEQFF
D gene: TRBD1; clone size: .; J gene: TRBJ1-5; V gene: TRBV2; CDR3 DNA: TGTGCCAGCCGGGACAGGGGGCTTTCGGTTGGGAATCAGCCCCAGCATTTT; CDR3 protein: CASRDRGLSVGNQPQHF
D gene: TRBD2; clone size: few; J gene: TRBJ2-1; V gene: TRBV4-2; CDR3 DNA: TGTGCCAGCAGCCATCCGGGACTAGGGCCTTACAATGAGCAGTTCTTC; CDR3 protein: CASSHPGLGPYNEQFF
D gene: .; clone size: few; J gene: TRBJ1-1; V gene: TRBV27; CDR3 DNA: TGTGCCAGCAGTTTATTGTCAGGGATCCTGAACACTGAAGCTTTCTTT; CDR3 protein: CASSLLSGILNTEAFF
D gene: TRBD1; clone size: few; J gene: TRBJ1-5; V gene: TRBV19; CDR3 DNA: TGTGTCAGTAGGAGAGGACAGGGGGGCCAGCCCCAGCATTTT; CDR3 protein: CVSRRGQGGQPQHF
D gene: .; clone size: .; J gene: TRBJ2-1; V gene: TRBV29-1; CDR3 DNA: TGCAGCGTTGAAGAGCGGGGTTCCTACAATGAGCAGTTCTTC; CDR3 protein: CSVEERGSYNEQFF
D gene: TRBD2; clone size: few; J gene: TRBJ2-6; V gene: TRBV7-9; CDR3 DNA: TGTGCCAGCAGCTTAGTCGAGCGGGGAGACAACGTCCTGACTTTC; CDR3 protein: CASSLVERGDNVLTF
D gene: TRBD2; clone size: .; J gene: TRBJ2-7; V gene: TRBV5-4; CDR3 DNA: TGTGCCAGCAGCCTAGGGACTAGCATCTACGAGCAGTACTTC; CDR3 protein: CASSLGTSIYEQYF
D gene: TRBD1; clone size: many; J gene: TRBJ2-7; V gene: TRBV5-4; CDR3 DNA: TGTGCCAGCAGCTTGGAACAGGGGCCCGCCTACGAGCAGTACTTC; CDR3 protein: CASSLEQGPAYEQYF
D gene: .; clone size: few; J gene: TRBJ1-2; V gene: TRBV19; CDR3 DNA: TGTGCCAGCCGACAGGTCCAGGCGGACTATGGCTACACCTTC; CDR3 protein: CASRQVQADYGYTF
D gene: .; clone size: .; J gene: TRBJ2-7; V gene: TRBV6-2/TRBV6-3; CDR3 DNA: TGTGCCACCACCGAGCGGGCGTATGGCCACGAGCAGTACTTC; CDR3 protein: CATTERAYGHEQYF
D gene: .; clone size: few; J gene: TRBJ1-2; V gene: TRBV6-5; CDR3 DNA: TGTGCCAGCAGTTGGGACGGAAGCTATGGCTACACCTTC; CDR3 protein: CASSWDGSYGYTF
D gene: TRBD1; clone size: many; J gene: TRBJ1-3; V gene: TRBV7-6; CDR3 DNA: TGTGCCAGCAGCTTAGGAGTGGGGACAGGGTCTGGAAACACCATATATTTT; CDR3 protein: CASSLGVGTGSGNTIYF
D gene: TRBD1; clone size: .; J gene: TRBJ2-1; V gene: TRBV7-9; CDR3 DNA: TGTGCCTGCAGCTTAGGGACAGGGAGATACAATGAGCAGTTCTTC; CDR3 protein: CACSLGTGRYNEQFF
D gene: TRBD2; clone size: many; J gene: TRBJ2-2; V gene: TRBV20-1; CDR3 DNA: TGCAGTGCTAAGATTAAGCGGGAGAGGTACACCGGGGAGCTGTTTTTT; CDR3 protein: CSAKIKRERYTGELFF
D gene: .; clone size: .; J gene: TRBJ1-2; V gene: TRBV7-9; CDR3 DNA: TGTGCCAGCAGCTTAGTAGGTCAGGAATCCTACTATGGCTACACCTTC; CDR3 protein: CASSLVGQESYYGYTF
D gene: .; clone size: .; J gene: TRBJ2-7; V gene: TRBV20-1; CDR3 DNA: TGCAGTGCTAGAGTTGACTACGAGCAGTACTTC; CDR3 protein: CSARVDYEQYF
D gene: TRBD2; clone size: .; J gene: TRBJ2-7; V gene: TRBV3-1; CDR3 DNA: TGTGCCAGCAGCCAAGGGGAGGGACCCTACGAGCAGTACTTC; CDR3 protein: CASSQGEGPYEQYF
D gene: TRBD2; clone size: .; J gene: TRBJ2-7; V gene: TRBV20-1; CDR3 DNA: TGCAGTGCTAAACCGCCGGGACTAGCGGGGGGGCCCTCCTACGAGCAGTACTTC; CDR3 protein: CSAKPPGLAGGPSYEQYF
D gene: .; clone size: many; J gene: TRBJ2-3; V gene: TRBV20-1; CDR3 DNA: TGCAGTGCCCAACGGGGTAGCGGAGGCACAGATACGCAGTATTTT; CDR3 protein: CSAQRGSGGTDTQYF
D gene: .; clone size: many; J gene: TRBJ2-5; V gene: TRBV27; CDR3 DNA: TGTGCCAGCAGTTTATCGTCAAACCAAGAGACCCAGTACTTC; CDR3 protein: CASSLSSNQETQYF
D gene: TRBD2; clone size: many; J gene: TRBJ2-7; V gene: TRBV6-2/TRBV6-3; CDR3 DNA: TGTGCCAGCAGTTACCTGGGACTATCCTCCTACGAGCAGTACTTC; CDR3 protein: CASSYLGLSSYEQYF
D gene: .; clone size: .; J gene: TRBJ2-1; V gene: TRBV12-3/TRBV12-4; CDR3 DNA: TGTGCCAGCAGTTTACTAGTCCATGAGCAGTTCTTC; CDR3 protein: CASSLLVHEQFF
D gene: TRBD1; clone size: .; J gene: TRBJ1-5; V gene: TRBV9; CDR3 DNA: TGTGCCAGCAGCGCACAGGGGGGCAATCAGCCCCAGCATTTT; CDR3 protein: CASSAQGGNQPQHF